The sequence of this T cell receptor beta chain was determined in a study of T cell repertoires in cytomegalovirus infection (dated by TCRdb to the late 2010s). Some background on the complete study: Donor HLA type was relevant to the analysis, as public TCR beta signatures indicated carriage of CMV infection together with the matching HLA type. On the study overall, not on this receptor specifically: Cumulative frequency of public TCR beta family members discriminated carriers of CMV infection plus the relevant HLA type in this cohort and an independent approximately 360-donor cohort. The ex vivo response was dominated by HLA-C-restricted CMV-specific TCR beta clonotypes, which also provided the single most frequent clonotype in two of eight donors.

The sequencer listed for this sample is Illumina HiSeq 1500. The public sequencing data were trimmed at Q25 with fastp and processed into clonotypes with MiXCR by TCRdb, which kept only in-frame beta chains. Each CDR3 protein appears once, grouped with its most common genes and DNA. The sample table records a few hundred thousand distinct CDR3 sequences; 15% to 20% of these occur just once. The ten most abundant clones make up over 40% of the sample. A remark on this clonotype: The specificity of this receptor is unknown. No much larger clone is present one base from it, and per-base qualities are unavailable.

The CDR3 contains 14 residues, cysteine and phenylalanine counted. The kept DNA is CDR3 alone, 42 bases in frame from the first base. CDR1 and CDR2, per the germline V gene (reference sequence), are DFQATT and SNEGSKA. A distance of 16 bases separates the germline ends of V and J, which lose 0 bases and 7 bases respectively. Sequencing used CD8+ T cells from PBMCs. The sequence joins TRBV20-1 to TRBJ2-7; the D gene is not confidently resolved. This TCR came from a human donor in good health (CMV status not recorded). Some clones in this sample may be carry-over from other donors' samples. The CDR3 sequence is CSARDKGSLREQYF. The DNA reads as follows: TGCAGTGCTAGAGATAAAGGGTCCCTGAGGGAGCAGTACTTC.